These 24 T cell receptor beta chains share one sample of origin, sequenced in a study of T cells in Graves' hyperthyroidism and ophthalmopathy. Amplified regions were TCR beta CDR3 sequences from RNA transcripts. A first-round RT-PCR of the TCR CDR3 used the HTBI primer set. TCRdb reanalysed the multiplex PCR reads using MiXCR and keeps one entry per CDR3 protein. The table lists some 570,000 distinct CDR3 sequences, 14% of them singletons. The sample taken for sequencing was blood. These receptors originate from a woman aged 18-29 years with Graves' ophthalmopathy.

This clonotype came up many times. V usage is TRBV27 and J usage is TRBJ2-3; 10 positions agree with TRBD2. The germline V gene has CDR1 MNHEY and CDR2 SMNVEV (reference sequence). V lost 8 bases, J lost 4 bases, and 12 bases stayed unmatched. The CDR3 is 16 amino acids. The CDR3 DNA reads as TGTGCCAGCGAAGGAGGAAGCGGGAGGGACTCAGATACGCAGTATTTT. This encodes CASEGGSGRDSDTQYF.

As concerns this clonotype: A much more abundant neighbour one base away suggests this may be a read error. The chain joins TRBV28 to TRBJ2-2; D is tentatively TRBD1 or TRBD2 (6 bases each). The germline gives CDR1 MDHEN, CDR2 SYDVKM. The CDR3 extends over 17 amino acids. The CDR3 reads CASTLSWAGVHTGGLFF. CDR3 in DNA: TGTGCCAGCACCCTAAGTTGGGCAGGGGTTCACACCGGGGGGCTGTTTTTT.

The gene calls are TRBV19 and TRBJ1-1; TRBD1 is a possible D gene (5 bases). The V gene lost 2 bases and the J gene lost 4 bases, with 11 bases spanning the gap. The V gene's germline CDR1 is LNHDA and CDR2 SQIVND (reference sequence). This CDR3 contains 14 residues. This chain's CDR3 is CASSIRGPGTEAFF. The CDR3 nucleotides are TGTGCCAGTAGTATACGGGGCCCTGGCACTGAAGCTTTCTTT.

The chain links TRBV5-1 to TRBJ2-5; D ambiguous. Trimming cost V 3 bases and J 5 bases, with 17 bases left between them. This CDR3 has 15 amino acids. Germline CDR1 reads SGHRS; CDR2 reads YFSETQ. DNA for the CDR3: TGCGCCAGCAGCTCCCGGACCGTTCTGCGGGAGACCCAGTACTTC. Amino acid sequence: CASSSRTVLRETQYF.

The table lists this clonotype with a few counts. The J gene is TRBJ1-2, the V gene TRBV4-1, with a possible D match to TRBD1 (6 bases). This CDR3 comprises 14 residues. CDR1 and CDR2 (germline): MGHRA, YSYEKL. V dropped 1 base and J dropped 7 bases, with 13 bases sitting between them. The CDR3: CASSQVLGAGGYTF. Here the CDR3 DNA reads TGCGCCAGCAGCCAAGTACTGGGGGCGGGTGGCTACACCTTC.

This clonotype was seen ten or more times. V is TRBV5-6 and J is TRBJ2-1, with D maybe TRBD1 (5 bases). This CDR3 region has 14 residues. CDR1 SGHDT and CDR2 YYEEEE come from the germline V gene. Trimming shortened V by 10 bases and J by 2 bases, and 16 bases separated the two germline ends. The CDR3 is CASSPTGTYNEQFF. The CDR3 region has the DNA TGTGCCTCTAGTCCCACAGGAACCTACAATGAGCAGTTCTTC.

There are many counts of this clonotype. The CDR3 loop is CASRSTSRPYNEQFF. As DNA, the CDR3 is TGTGCCAGCAGATCGACTAGTAGACCCTACAATGAGCAGTTCTTC. The V call is TRBV13, the J call TRBJ2-1, with D perhaps matching TRBD2 (6 bases). The CDR3 totals 15 residues. V gave up 6 bases and J gave up 2 bases, with 14 bases separating them. Germline V gives CDR1 PRHDT, CDR2 FYEKMQ (reference sequence).

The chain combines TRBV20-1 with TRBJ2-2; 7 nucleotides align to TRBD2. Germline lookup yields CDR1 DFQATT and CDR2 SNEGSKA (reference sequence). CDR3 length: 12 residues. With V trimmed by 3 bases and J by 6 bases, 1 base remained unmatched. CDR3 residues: CSASGRPGELFF. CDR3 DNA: TGCAGTGCTAGCGGGAGGCCCGGGGAGCTGTTTTTT.

The CDR3 DNA reads TGCGCCAGCAGCGCGGCAGGGACAGGGGGCGCGAGCTATGGCTACACCTTC. Translated, it gives CASSAAGTGGASYGYTF. The V and J genes are TRBV5-1 and TRBJ1-2; TRBD1 agrees at 12 bases. Germline CDR1 SGHRS, CDR2 YFSETQ. V shed 4 bases, J shed 4 bases, and the junction held 11 bases outside the gene matches. The CDR3 loop spans 17 amino acids.

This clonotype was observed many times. As DNA, the CDR3 is TGTGCCAGCAGCCCCAGGTTCGCGGGGCACGAGCAGTACTTC. Protein product: CASSPRFAGHEQYF. V usage is TRBV11-1 and J usage is TRBJ2-7, with D perhaps TRBD2 (6 bases). The CDR3 consists of 14 residues. Germline V lookup: CDR1 SGHAT, CDR2 FQDESV (reference sequence). V dropped 5 bases and J dropped 5 bases, with 16 bases sitting between them.

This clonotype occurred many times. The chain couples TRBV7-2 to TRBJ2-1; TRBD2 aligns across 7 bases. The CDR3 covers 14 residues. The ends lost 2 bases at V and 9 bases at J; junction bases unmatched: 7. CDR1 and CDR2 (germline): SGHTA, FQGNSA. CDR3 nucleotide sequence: TGTGCCAGCAGCTTAAGTCAGCGGGGACGTGAGCAGTTCTTC. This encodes CASSLSQRGREQFF.

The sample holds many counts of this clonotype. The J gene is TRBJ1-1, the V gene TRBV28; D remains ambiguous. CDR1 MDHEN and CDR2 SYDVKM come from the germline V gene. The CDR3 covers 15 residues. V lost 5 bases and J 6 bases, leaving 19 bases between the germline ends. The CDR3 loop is CASSPSLRNNAEAFF. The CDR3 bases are TGTGCCAGCAGTCCCAGCCTGAGGAACAACGCTGAAGCTTTCTTT.

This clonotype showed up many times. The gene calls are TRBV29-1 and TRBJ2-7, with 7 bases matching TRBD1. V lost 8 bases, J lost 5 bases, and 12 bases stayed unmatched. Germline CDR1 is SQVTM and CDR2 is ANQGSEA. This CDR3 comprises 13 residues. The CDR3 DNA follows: TGCAGCCCTGAACGACAGGGTGAGAACGAGCAGTACTTC. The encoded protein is CSPERQGENEQYF.

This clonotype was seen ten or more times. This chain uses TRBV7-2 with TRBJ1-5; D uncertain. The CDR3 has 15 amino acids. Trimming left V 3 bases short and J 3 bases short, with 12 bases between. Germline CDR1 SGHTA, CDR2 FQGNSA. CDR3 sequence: CASSFLDGPNQPQHF. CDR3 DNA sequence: TGTGCCAGCAGCTTCCTTGACGGCCCCAATCAGCCCCAGCATTTT.

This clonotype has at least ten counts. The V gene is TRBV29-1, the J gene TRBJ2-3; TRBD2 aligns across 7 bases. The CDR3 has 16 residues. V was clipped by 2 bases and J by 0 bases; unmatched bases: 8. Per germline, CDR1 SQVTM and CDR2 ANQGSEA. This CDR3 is CSVESRAGVSTDTQYF. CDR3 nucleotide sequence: TGCAGCGTTGAAAGCCGGGCGGGAGTGAGCACAGATACGCAGTATTTT.

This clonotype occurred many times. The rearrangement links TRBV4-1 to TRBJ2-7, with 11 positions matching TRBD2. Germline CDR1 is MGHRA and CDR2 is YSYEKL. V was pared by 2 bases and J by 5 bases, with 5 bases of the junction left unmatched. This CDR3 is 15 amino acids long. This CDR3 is CASSQPTSGRNEQYF. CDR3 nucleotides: TGCGCCAGCAGCCAACCAACTAGCGGGAGAAACGAGCAGTACTTC.

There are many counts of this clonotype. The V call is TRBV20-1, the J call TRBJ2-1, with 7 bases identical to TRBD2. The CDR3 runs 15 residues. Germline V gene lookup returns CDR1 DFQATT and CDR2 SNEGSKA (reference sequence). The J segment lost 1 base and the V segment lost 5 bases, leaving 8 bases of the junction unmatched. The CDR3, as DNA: TGCAGTGCTCCGCCGGCTAGCGGATCCTACAATGAGCAGTTCTTC. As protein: CSAPPASGSYNEQFF.

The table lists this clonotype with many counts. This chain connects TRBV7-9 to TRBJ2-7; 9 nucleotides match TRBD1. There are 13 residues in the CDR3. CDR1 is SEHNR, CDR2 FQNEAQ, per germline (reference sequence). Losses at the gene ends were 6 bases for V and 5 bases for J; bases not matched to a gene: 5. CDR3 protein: CASRGQGSHEQYF. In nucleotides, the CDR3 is TGTGCCAGCAGGGGACAGGGTTCCCACGAGCAGTACTTC.

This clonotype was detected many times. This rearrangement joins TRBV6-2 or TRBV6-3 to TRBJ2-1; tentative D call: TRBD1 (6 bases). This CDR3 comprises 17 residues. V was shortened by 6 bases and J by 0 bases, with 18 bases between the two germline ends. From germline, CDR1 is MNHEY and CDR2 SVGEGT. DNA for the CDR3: TGTGCCAGCAGCTCTGAGACAGGCTCCTACTCCTACAATGAGCAGTTCTTC. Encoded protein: CASSSETGSYSYNEQFF.

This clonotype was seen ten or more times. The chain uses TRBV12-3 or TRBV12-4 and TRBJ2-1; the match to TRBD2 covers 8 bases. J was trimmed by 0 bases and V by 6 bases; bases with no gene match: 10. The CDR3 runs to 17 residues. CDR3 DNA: TGTGCCAGCAGCCATCTATGGCGGGAGGACTCCTACAATGAGCAGTTCTTC. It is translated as CASSHLWREDSYNEQFF.

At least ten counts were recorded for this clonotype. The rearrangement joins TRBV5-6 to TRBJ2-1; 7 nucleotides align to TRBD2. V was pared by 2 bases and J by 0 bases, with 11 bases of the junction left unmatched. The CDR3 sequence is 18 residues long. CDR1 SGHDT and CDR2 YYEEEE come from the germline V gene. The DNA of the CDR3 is TGTGCCAGCAGCTTCCCCGGCGGACTAGGGAGCTCCTACAATGAGCAGTTCTTC. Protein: CASSFPGGLGSSYNEQFF.

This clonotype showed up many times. The CDR3 sequence: CASSYSGGGNTGELFF. Here the CDR3 DNA reads TGTGCCAGCAGTTACTCGGGGGGGGGAAACACCGGGGAGCTGTTTTTT. The rearrangement uses TRBV6-5 and TRBJ2-2, with TRBD2 matching 7 bases. The V gene end was trimmed by 0 bases and the J gene end by 2 bases; junction bases not matched to a gene: 3. Germline V gives CDR1 MNHEY, CDR2 SVGAGI. The CDR3 has 16 residues.

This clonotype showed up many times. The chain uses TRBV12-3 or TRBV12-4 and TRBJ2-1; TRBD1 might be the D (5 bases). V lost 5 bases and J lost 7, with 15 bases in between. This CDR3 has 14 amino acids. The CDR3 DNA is TGTGCCAGCAGTGCCAGGGCGGTGGAGAATGAGCAGTTCTTC. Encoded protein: CASSARAVENEQFF.

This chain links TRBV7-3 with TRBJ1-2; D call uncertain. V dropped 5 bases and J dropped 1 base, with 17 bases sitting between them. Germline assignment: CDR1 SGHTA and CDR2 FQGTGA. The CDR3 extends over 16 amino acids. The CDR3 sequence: CASSQLAGGNNYGYTF. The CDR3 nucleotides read TGTGCCAGCAGCCAGCTTGCGGGCGGAAATAACTATGGCTACACCTTC.